The present TCR beta chain was sequenced within a study of T cells in Graves' hyperthyroidism and ophthalmopathy (dated 2019 in TCRdb). Looking at the study overall: Peripheral blood was sampled at the time of initial diagnosis, prior to any treatment. TCR V-J signatures able to tell the groups apart were searched for in a discovery cohort of 95 or so patients, of whom around 42 had Graves' ophthalmopathy and about 60 had stable Graves' hyperthyroidism. An independent validation cohort of 18 to 20 hyperthyroidism patients and 15 or so patients who later progressed to ophthalmopathy tested prospective prediction of ophthalmopathy. The 95 to 100 discovery patients were randomly divided into training and test sets at a 7:3 ratio. The study also compared thyroid tissue and blood T-cell repertoires from roughly 6 Graves' hyperthyroidism patients. After blood sampling, hyperthyroidism patients were treated with methimazole at a starting dose of 30 mg daily, and ophthalmopathy patients were treated with high-dose intravenous methylprednisolone. TCR Vbeta CDR3 sequencing of 140 or so peripheral blood samples (roughly 41 ophthalmopathy, about 75 hyperthyroidism and some 17 progressor patients) is reported in the paper. Overall study results and their limits: During validation, the model predicted progression to ophthalmopathy a median of around six months ahead of onset, with roughly 65% sensitivity and 72% to 80% specificity. Blood samples also contained most of the expanded thyroid clonotypes (frequency above 0.001), which suggests that blood repertoires may reflect thyroid immune responses. A model built on a 13 V-J signature distinguished ophthalmopathy from stable hyperthyroidism, reaching about 88% sensitivity and around 82% specificity in cross-validation and 80%/75% in testing. Sample size was not statistically predetermined, and investigators were not blinded to group allocation.

In its sample, this clonotype was seen many times. Its binding antigen is unknown. It has no much larger one-base neighbor in the sample; base qualities were not kept. Amplification of TCR beta CDR3 regions was carried out from RNA transcripts. For the first round of RT-PCR on the TCR CDR3, the HTBI primer set was used together with the Qiagen OneStep RT-PCR kit. A second multiplex PCR round built the libraries, followed by size selection and purification. Paired-end sequencing of the libraries was performed with 100 bp reads on an Illumina HiSeq2000. As for the original processing: SOAPnuke was used to process the raw data, throwing out any read that contained adapters or uncalled bases, had a mean Phred below 15, or lacked an exact constant-primer or identifier match. High-quality paired reads were merged using COPE v1.2.5, and each unique nucleotide sequence was defined as a clonotype. MiTCR v1.1 was used to align clonotypes to the IMGT TRBV, TRBD and TRBJ reference segments. Analysis was restricted to V-J combinations with a frequency above 0.0001, which covered roughly 99% of repertoires. The TCS score was defined as the ratio of F50 (clonal expansion) to E x V (chaos), calculated using BLOSUM62-based TCRdist between CDR3 peptides within each V-J. Welch's t-statistics and random forest reduced 450 to 600 V-J features to roughly 13, which were used in a naive Bayes classifier (R e1071). TCRdb trimmed the raw reads at Q25, called clones with MiXCR and kept productive beta chains. Rows are unified per CDR3 protein, each entry keeping the most common DNA and genes. What appears here as the V and J calls and clone size reflects TCRdb's work, not the paper's. The sample records about 260,000 distinct CDR3 sequences, about a sixth of which are singletons. Around 28% of the sample lies in the top ten.

In the ophthalmopathy patients, disease was moderately to severely active, with a Clinical Activity Score of 3 or more, a NOSPECS grade of 4 or more, and a duration of less than 3 months. The study excluded patients with uncontrolled infections, other autoimmune diseases, pregnancy or lactation. Diagnoses relied on clinical symptoms, serum thyroxine and TRAb, thyroid ultrasound and orbital computed tomography. Ficoll-Paque density gradient centrifugation was used to isolate PBMCs from around 10 ml of fresh peripheral blood. Trizol reagent was used to extract total RNA, and RNA quality was then checked on an Agilent 2100 Bioanalyzer. From the cysteine up to the phenylalanine, the CDR3 has a length of 14 residues. Left in the record is the CDR3 DNA by itself, 42 bases read in frame from the first base. Trimming takes 7 bases off V and 4 bases off J; junction bases not matched to a gene: 9. Reading the germline V gene (reference sequence) gives CDR1 DFQATT and CDR2 SNEGSKA.

This sequence originates from a woman younger than 35 with Graves' ophthalmopathy. The sample consisted of blood. This sequence uses TRBV20-1 and TRBJ2-2; the central 7 bases match TRBD2. CDR3 loop: CSVRGASGTGELFF. Here is the DNA: TGCAGTGTTCGTGGGGCTAGCGGCACCGGGGAGCTGTTTTTT.